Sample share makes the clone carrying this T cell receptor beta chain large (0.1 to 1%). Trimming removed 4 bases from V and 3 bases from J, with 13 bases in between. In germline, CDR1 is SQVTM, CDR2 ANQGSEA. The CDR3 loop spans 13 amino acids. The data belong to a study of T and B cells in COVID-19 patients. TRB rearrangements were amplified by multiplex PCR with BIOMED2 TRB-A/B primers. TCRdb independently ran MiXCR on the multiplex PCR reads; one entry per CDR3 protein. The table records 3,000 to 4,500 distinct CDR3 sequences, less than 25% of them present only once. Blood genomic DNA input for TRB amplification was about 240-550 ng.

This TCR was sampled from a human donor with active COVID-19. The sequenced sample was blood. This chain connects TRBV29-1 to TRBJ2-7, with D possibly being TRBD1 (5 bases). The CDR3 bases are TGCAGCGTTGGGGCAGGGCGAATCTACGAGCAGTACTTC. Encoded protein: CSVGAGRIYEQYF.